The 3 T cell receptor beta chains listed next were all sequenced from one sample in a study of cytomegalovirus exposure and HLA in healthy donors. Sequencing was performed with immunoSEQ multiplex PCR; in TCRdb, only in-frame clones are kept and a portion is missing. The sample holds about 200,000 clones, more than 75% seen once. Sequenced: PBMCs. The source of these receptors is a woman aged 18-29 years in good health and CMV-seronegative.

This sequence joins TRBV4-1 and TRBJ2-1; no clear D. The CDR3 has 13 amino acids. Trimming took 1 base from V and 5 from J, leaving 6 bases between them. CDR1 is MGHRA, CDR2 YSYEKL, per germline. CDR3 nucleotides: TGCGCCAGCAGCCAAGGCAGAAACAATGAGCAGTTCTTC. Translated: CASSQGRNNEQFF.

The V call is TRBV5-6, the J call TRBJ1-5; D perhaps matches TRBD1 (5 bases). CDR3 length equals 17 residues. Germline V lookup: CDR1 SGHDT, CDR2 YYEEEE. The V end was cut by 3 bases, the J end by 3 bases, with 19 bases between. The CDR3 DNA follows: TGTGCCAGCAGCTCTTGGACAATCGGGCAGATCAATCAGCCCCAGCATTTT. As protein: CASSSWTIGQINQPQHF. Drawing the rest from reference TRBV5-6 and TRBJ1-5, the complete variable domain is DAGVTQSPTHLIKTRGQQVTLRCSPKSGHDTVSWYQQALGQGPQFIFQYYEEEERQRGNFPDRFSGHQFPNYSSELNVNALLLGDSALYLCASSSWTIGQINQPQHFGDGTRLSIL.

The gene calls are TRBV25-1 and TRBJ2-7; D gene unclear. V was trimmed by 3 bases and J by 3 bases, leaving 6 bases between them. The CDR3 totals 12 residues. The germline V gene has CDR1 MGHDK and CDR2 SYGVNS. CDR3 region: CASSDILYEQYF. DNA of the CDR3: TGTGCCAGCAGTGATATCCTCTACGAGCAGTACTTC.